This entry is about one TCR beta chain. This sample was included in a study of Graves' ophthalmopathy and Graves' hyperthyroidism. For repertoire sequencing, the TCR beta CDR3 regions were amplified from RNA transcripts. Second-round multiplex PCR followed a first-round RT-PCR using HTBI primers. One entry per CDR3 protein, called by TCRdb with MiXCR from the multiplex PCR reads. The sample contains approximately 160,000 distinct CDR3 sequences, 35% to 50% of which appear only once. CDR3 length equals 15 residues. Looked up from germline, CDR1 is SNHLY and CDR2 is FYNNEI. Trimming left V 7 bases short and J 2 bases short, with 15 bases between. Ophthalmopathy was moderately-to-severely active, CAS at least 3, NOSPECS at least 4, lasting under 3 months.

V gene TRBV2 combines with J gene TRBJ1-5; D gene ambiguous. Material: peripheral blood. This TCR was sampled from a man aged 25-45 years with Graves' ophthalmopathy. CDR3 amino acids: CASTVGGGGNQPQHF. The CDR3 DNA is TGTGCCAGCACCGTCGGAGGCGGCGGCAATCAGCCCCAGCATTTT.